This TCR beta chain was captured in a study of cytomegalovirus exposure and HLA in healthy donors. Study details: Prior work identified 120 million or so unique TCR beta sequences in around 170 million T cells.

J lost 8 bases, V lost 2 bases, and 14 bases had no gene match. Germline V lookup: CDR1 SGHTA, CDR2 FQGNSA. The length of the CDR3 is 18 residues. The study ran its PCR with 60 Vbeta and 13 Jbeta primers. Here immunoSEQ multiplex PCR was the method, and the copy in TCRdb shows in-frame clones only, minus some. The profile covers approximately 100,000 clones, with roughly 85% appearing a single time and about 7.2% taken by the ten largest. As concerns this clone: Its antigen remains unknown.

Study-wide findings and caveats: Beyond CMV serostatus, there was no information to go on about immune exposure. Among TCR beta chains, those listed as cytomegalovirus-associated numbered roughly 150.

This rearrangement joins TRBV7-2 to TRBJ2-1; 11 positions agree with TRBD2. The sequence derives from a middle-aged man in good health and CMV-seropositive. Material: PBMCs. In DNA form, the CDR3 reads TGTGCCAGCAGCTTATCGCCAAACCTAGCGGGAGGTGGAGATGAGCAGTTCTTC. Encoded protein: CASSLSPNLAGGGDEQFF. The full variable domain, in which reference TRBV7-2 and TRBJ2-1 provide the parts outside the CDR3, is GAGVSQSPSNKVTEKGKDVELRCDPISGHTALYWYRQSLGQGLEFLIYFQGNSAPDKSGLPSDRFSAERTGGSVSTLTIQRTQQEDSAVYLCASSLSPNLAGGGDEQFFGPGTRLTVL.